The clone carrying this TCR beta chain has a handful of counts. TCRdb ran MiXCR on the reads and lists one entry per CDR3 protein. The sample has more than 200,000 distinct CDR3 sequences; roughly 10% are singletons. This specimen belongs to a study of T cell repertoires in cytomegalovirus infection. Looked up from germline, CDR1 is SEHNR and CDR2 is FQNEAQ (reference sequence). Trimming pared 0 bases from V and 8 bases from J, leaving 5 bases between. The CDR3 length is 12 residues. Sample: PBMCs. The receptor's source is a human donor in good health (CMV status not recorded). Some clones in this sample may be carry-over from other donors' samples. V gene TRBV7-9 combines with J gene TRBJ2-4; D gene uncertain. The CDR3 DNA sequence: TGTGCCAGCAGCTTAGCGCAGGACATTCAGTACTTC. Translating gives CASSLAQDIQYF.